The clone carrying this TCR beta chain was found many times. The data were obtained in a study of neurological immune-mediated disorders. The time point is: technical triplicate 3. Unsorted libraries were prepared from 2 million PBMCs held at -80 C. Using its own MiXCR run on the 5' RACE reads, TCRdb lists one record per CDR3 protein. The table lists some 47,000 distinct CDR3 sequences, 20% to 25% of them singletons. The V gene lost 2 bases and the J gene lost 7 bases, with 8 bases spanning the gap. From germline, CDR1 is WSHSY and CDR2 SAAADI. This CDR3 has 12 residues. The receptor was derived from a man aged 55 to 70 with HTLV-1-associated myelopathy (HAM/TSP). Sequenced: PBMCs. The chain couples TRBV10-2 to TRBJ1-1; no definite D call. The CDR3 DNA sequence: TGCGCCAGCAGTGAGATCGGAGGTGAAGCTTTCTTT. Its protein is CASSEIGGEAFF.